The 28 T cell receptor beta chains given below trace back to one sample, sequenced in a study of regulatory T cells in long-lasting Graves disease. Time point specified: newly diagnosed GD, antithyroid drugs for less than 3 months. The authors made the TCR library using RNA they extracted from PBMCs. The authors built TCR beta libraries using iRepertoire HTBI primers and Arm-PCR of CDR3 regions. TCRdb reprocessed the multiplex PCR reads via MiXCR and lists one record per CDR3 protein. Of approximately 300,000 distinct CDR3 sequences in the sample, 18% were seen once. The sequences come from peripheral blood mononuclear cells (PBMCs), collected at new diagnosis, from a patient treated with antithyroid drugs. These receptors were taken from a female donor with Graves disease.

This clonotype was recorded at least ten times. The DNA of the CDR3 is TGTGCCACCGGCCGGACAGGGGAACCCGATCAGCCCCAGCATTTT. It yields the protein CATGRTGEPDQPQHF. The V gene is TRBV24-1, the J gene TRBJ1-5; 9 bases are shared with TRBD1. This CDR3 contains 15 residues. J lost 5 bases, V lost 9 bases, and 10 bases had no gene match. Germline V gene data show CDR1 as KGHDR and CDR2 as SFDVKD.

This clonotype has at least ten counts. V usage is TRBV6-1 and J usage is TRBJ1-1; D ambiguous. This CDR3 contains 14 residues. Germline CDR1 reads MNHNS; CDR2 reads SASEGT. Between the trimmed V and J ends, which lost 3 bases and 4 bases, there was a span of 12 bases. This chain's CDR3 is CASSDPKRGTEAFF. In DNA, the CDR3 is TGTGCCAGCAGTGACCCCAAGAGAGGCACTGAAGCTTTCTTT.

This clonotype appeared many times. The chain has TRBV9 and TRBJ1-2; TRBD1 is a possible D gene (6 bases). The CDR3 is 15 residues long. Germline loops: CDR1 SGDLS, CDR2 YYNGEE. The ends were cut back, 0 bases at V and 4 bases at J, with 13 bases in the middle. The CDR3 spells CASSVAGGRAYGYTF. For the CDR3, the DNA is TGTGCCAGCAGCGTAGCTGGGGGGCGTGCCTATGGCTACACCTTC.

The CDR3 sequence is CASTFTGGTGTDTQYF. CDR3 DNA: TGCGCCAGCACCTTCACAGGGGGTACCGGCACAGATACGCAGTATTTT. The rearrangement uses TRBV5-1 and TRBJ2-3, with 8 bases that match TRBD1. J gave up 1 base and V 6 bases, and 10 bases lay outside the gene matches. The CDR3 totals 16 residues. Germline lookup yields CDR1 SGHRS and CDR2 YFSETQ.

This clonotype was detected only a few times. The chain couples TRBV7-9 to TRBJ2-7; D unclear. V lost 1 base to trimming and J lost 1 base, with 8 bases between them. In germline, CDR1 is SEHNR, CDR2 FQNEAQ (reference sequence). The CDR3 contains 14 residues. CDR3 DNA: TGTGCCAGCAGCTTAGAAGTCCCGTCCTACGAGCAGTACTTC. This translates into CASSLEVPSYEQYF.

At least ten counts were recorded for this clonotype. The rearrangement joins TRBV29-1 to TRBJ2-5, with D perhaps TRBD1 or TRBD2 (5 bases each). The V gene's germline CDR1 is SQVTM and CDR2 ANQGSEA. The CDR3 spans 15 residues. Between the trimmed V and J ends, which lost 4 bases and 5 bases, there was a span of 20 bases. The CDR3 protein is CSVGGRVIQWETQYF. The DNA for the CDR3 is TGCAGCGTTGGGGGGAGAGTTATCCAATGGGAGACCCAGTACTTC.

The rearrangement links TRBV11-3 to TRBJ2-7; no clear D. In germline, CDR1 is SGHNT, CDR2 YENEEA. The CDR3 length is 11 residues. V dropped 0 bases and J dropped 6 bases, with 3 bases sitting between them. CDR3 DNA: TGTGCCAGCAGCTTAGATCGCGAGCAGTACTTC. The encoded protein is CASSLDREQYF.

The chain couples TRBV10-3 to TRBJ1-1; 7 bases line up with TRBD1. The V and J ends lost 4 bases and 0 bases, in that order; junction bases with no gene match: 8. The germline V gene has CDR1 ENHRY and CDR2 SYGVKD. The CDR3 is made up of 16 amino acids. The DNA of the CDR3 is TGTGCCATCAGTGGGGGAGAGGGGGCAATGAACACTGAAGCTTTCTTT. Translating gives CAISGGEGAMNTEAFF.

The genes are TRBV12-3 or TRBV12-4 and TRBJ2-6, with 9 bases that match TRBD1. V lost 5 bases, J lost 0 bases, and 23 bases stayed unmatched. This CDR3 has 23 amino acids. The CDR3 region is CASSGTGSGEVRGRASGANVLTF. The CDR3 nucleotides are TGTGCCAGCAGTGGGACAGGGTCAGGGGAGGTTAGGGGTAGAGCCTCTGGGGCCAACGTCCTGACTTTC.

The chain recombines TRBV5-1 with TRBJ1-2; TRBD1 matches at 8 bases. The trim removed 5 bases at V and 6 bases at J, leaving 6 bases unmatched. Per the germline V gene, CDR1 is SGHRS and CDR2 is YFSETQ. The CDR3 is 13 residues long. CDR3 protein: CASRPPGGHGYTF. As DNA, the CDR3 is TGCGCCAGCAGGCCCCCAGGGGGCCATGGCTACACCTTC.

This clonotype was counted many times. The chain carries TRBV12-3 or TRBV12-4 and TRBJ2-3; D gene ambiguous. Trimming stripped 6 bases from V and 3 bases from J, with 13 bases between. The CDR3 length is 14 residues. The CDR3 protein is CASSLSAGTDTQYF. The CDR3 DNA reads as TGTGCCAGCAGCTTATCAGCTGGAACAGATACGCAGTATTTT.

This clonotype was seen more than once but under ten times. J is TRBJ1-2 and V is TRBV9, with 7 positions matching TRBD1. Trimming took 3 bases from V and 2 from J; bases not matched to a gene: 1. The CDR3 loop spans 13 amino acids. Germline CDR1 SGDLS, CDR2 YYNGEE. CDR3 loop: CASSGQGNYGYTF. In DNA form, the CDR3 reads TGTGCCAGCAGCGGACAGGGCAACTATGGCTACACCTTC.

This clonotype has at least ten counts. The V gene is TRBV11-2, the J gene TRBJ2-5; perhaps TRBD1 as D (5 bases). The CDR3 totals 12 residues. Germline assignment: CDR1 SGHAT and CDR2 FQNNGV. Trimming removed 7 bases at V and 0 bases at J, with 6 bases between. The CDR3 protein is CASTGNQETQYF. CDR3 nucleotides: TGTGCCAGCACAGGGAACCAAGAGACCCAGTACTTC.

There are a few counts of this clonotype. This chain uses TRBV5-4 with TRBJ2-1, with D uncertain. Trimming left V 0 bases short and J 3 bases short, with 13 bases between. CDR1 SGHNT and CDR2 YYREEE come from the germline V gene (reference sequence). The CDR3 has 16 residues. As DNA, the CDR3 is TGTGCCAGCAGCTTGGGGGCGTTGCTTGGCTACAATGAGCAGTTCTTC. Protein sequence: CASSLGALLGYNEQFF.

This clonotype was seen a handful of times. V and J are TRBV9 and TRBJ1-2; the match to TRBD1 covers 9 bases. This CDR3 contains 13 residues. J was trimmed by 6 bases and V by 4 bases; bases with no gene match: 4. Germline values: CDR1 SGDLS, CDR2 YYNGEE. The CDR3 protein is CASSQDRGDGYTF. The CDR3 DNA follows: TGTGCCAGCAGCCAGGACAGGGGCGATGGCTACACCTTC.

This clonotype has at least ten counts. The V and J genes are TRBV27 and TRBJ2-7, with a possible D match to TRBD1 (6 bases). The germline V gene encodes CDR1 MNHEY and CDR2 SMNVEV (reference sequence). V was cut by 3 bases and J by 6 bases, with 15 bases left in between. The CDR3 has 14 residues. DNA for the CDR3: TGTGCCAGCAGTTTTAACAGGGCGAGTTCCGAGCAGTACTTC. Its protein product is CASSFNRASSEQYF.

This clonotype has ten or more counts. V gene TRBV11-2 combines with J gene TRBJ2-1; 8 positions agree with TRBD2. CDR3 length equals 18 residues. The germline V gene has CDR1 SGHAT and CDR2 FQNNGV. V lost 0 bases to trimming and J lost 6 bases; unmatched junction nucleotides: 13. CDR3 nucleotides: TGTGCCAGCAGCTTAGAAACGGTGGGACTAGTCGTACTCAATGAGCAGTTCTTC. Translated, it gives CASSLETVGLVVLNEQFF. The variable domain in full, with the rest retrieved from reference TRBV11-2 and TRBJ2-1, is EAGVAQSPRYKIIEKRQSVAFWCNPISGHATLYWYQQILGQGPKLLIQFQNNGVVDDSQLPKDRFSAERLKGVDSTLKIQPAKLEDSAVYLCASSLETVGLVVLNEQFFGPGTRLTVL.

The chain is built from TRBV10-3 and TRBJ2-2; maybe TRBD2 (6 bases). The CDR3 length is 15 residues. Trimming removed 7 bases from V and 2 bases from J, with 14 bases in between. Germline CDR1 ENHRY, CDR2 SYGVKD. The CDR3 region has the DNA TGTGCCATCACCCCAAGCGGGCTTAACACCGGGGAGCTGTTTTTT. This codes for CAITPSGLNTGELFF.

V and J are TRBV11-2 and TRBJ1-1; tentative D call: TRBD1 (5 bases). CDR1 SGHAT and CDR2 FQNNGV come from the germline V gene. This CDR3 is 15 amino acids long. Trimming cost V 0 bases and J 4 bases, with 12 bases left between them. The CDR3 region is CASSLDGAGPTEAFF. In DNA form, the CDR3 reads TGTGCCAGCAGCTTAGATGGGGCCGGGCCCACTGAAGCTTTCTTT.

This clonotype was picked up one time. Given a far larger clone just one base away, this is likely a sequencing read error. J is TRBJ1-1 and V is TRBV6-2 or TRBV6-3; no firm D call. CDR3 length: 15 amino acids. Per the germline V gene, CDR1 is MNHEY and CDR2 is SVGEGT. The DNA for the CDR3 is TGTGCCAGCAGTGACTCCTCGTATGGGGACACTGAAGCTTTCTTT. Translation gives CASSDSSYGDTEAFF.

This clonotype was recorded many times. The CDR3 bases are TGTGCCAGCAGTGGGGACAGGGGAAAGCAGTACTTC. Its translation is CASSGDRGKQYF. The chain recombines TRBV2 with TRBJ2-7; 10 nucleotides line up with TRBD1. V lost 4 bases, J lost 8 bases, and 2 bases stayed unmatched. CDR1 SNHLY and CDR2 FYNNEI come from the germline V gene. CDR3 length: 12 residues.

V usage is TRBV11-2 and J usage is TRBJ2-7; 10 bases agree with TRBD2. The germline V gene encodes CDR1 SGHAT and CDR2 FQNNGV. This CDR3 is built from 17 residues. The V segment lost 5 bases and the J segment 3 bases; nucleotides outside the gene matches: 13. The CDR3 here is CASSQSVSSGSYYEQYF. The CDR3 region has the DNA TGTGCCAGCAGCCAATCGGTCTCTAGCGGGAGTTACTACGAGCAGTACTTC.

A few counts support this clonotype. A read error may account for a junction end that differs from germline. V usage is TRBV12-3 or TRBV12-4 and J usage is TRBJ1-1; D possibly corresponds to TRBD1 (5 bases). The CDR3 totals 13 residues. The CDR3 DNA is TGTGCCAGCAGTTTCGCAGGGAGCACTGAAGCTCTCTTT. This translates into CASSFAGSTEALF.

This clonotype appeared many times. The chain uses TRBV11-2 and TRBJ2-7, with D uncertain. CDR1 SGHAT and CDR2 FQNNGV come from the germline V gene. The CDR3 has 15 amino acids. Trimming took 5 bases from V and 2 from J, leaving 16 bases between them. This chain's CDR3 is CASSRTRDTTYEQYF. Here the CDR3 DNA reads TGTGCCAGCAGCCGAACCCGCGACACAACCTACGAGCAGTACTTC.

The sample holds a few counts of this clonotype. The chain links TRBV6-1 to TRBJ2-1, with 7 positions matching TRBD2. Losses at the gene ends were 9 bases for V and 4 bases for J; bases not matched to a gene: 9. There are 14 residues in the CDR3. The germline CDR1 and CDR2 sequences are MNHNS and SASEGT. The CDR3 region is CASTRGREYNEQFF. The DNA for the CDR3 is TGTGCCAGTACTCGGGGGAGGGAATACAATGAGCAGTTCTTC.

This clonotype was counted a single time. Being one base from a much bigger clone, this may be a read error. In DNA, the CDR3 is TGTGCCAGTAATATTCAGGGAGGCTATGGCTACACCTTC. As protein: CASNIQGGYGYTF. The chain recombines TRBV19 with TRBJ1-2, with D possibly matching TRBD1 (5 bases). Per germline, CDR1 LNHDA and CDR2 SQIVND (reference sequence). V lost 7 bases and J 4 bases, leaving 13 bases between the germline ends. CDR3 length: 13 residues.

Many counts were recorded for this clonotype. This chain joins TRBV20-1 and TRBJ1-1, with D maybe TRBD1 (5 bases). The V gene lost 2 bases and the J gene lost 0 bases, with 10 bases spanning the gap. The germline gives CDR1 DFQATT, CDR2 SNEGSKA (reference sequence). The CDR3 extends over 14 amino acids. CDR3 sequence reads: CSARQGALNTEAFF. In DNA form, the CDR3 reads TGCAGTGCTAGACAGGGCGCCTTGAACACTGAAGCTTTCTTT.

The table lists this clonotype with many counts. This sequence joins TRBV6-1 and TRBJ1-2; weak D call: TRBD1 (5 bases). Between the trimmed V and J ends, which lost 6 bases and 7 bases, there was a span of 24 bases. This CDR3 is built from 16 residues. Germline lookup yields CDR1 MNHNS and CDR2 SASEGT. CDR3 in amino acids: CASRMGTSGTGSGYTF. Written as DNA, the CDR3 is TGTGCCAGCAGGATGGGCACAAGTGGGACTGGATCTGGCTACACCTTC.